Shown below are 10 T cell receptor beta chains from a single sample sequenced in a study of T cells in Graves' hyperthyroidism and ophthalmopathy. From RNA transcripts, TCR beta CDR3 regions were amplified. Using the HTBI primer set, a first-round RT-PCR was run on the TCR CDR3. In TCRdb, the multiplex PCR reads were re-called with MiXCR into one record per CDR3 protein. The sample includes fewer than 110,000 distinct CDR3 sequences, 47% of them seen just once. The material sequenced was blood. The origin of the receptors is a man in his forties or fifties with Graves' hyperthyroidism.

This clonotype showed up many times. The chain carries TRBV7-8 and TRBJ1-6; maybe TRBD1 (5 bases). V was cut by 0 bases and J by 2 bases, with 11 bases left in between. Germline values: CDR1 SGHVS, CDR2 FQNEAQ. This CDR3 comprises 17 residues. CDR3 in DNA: TGTGCCAGCAGCTTAGCGCAGGGAGGACCCTATAATTCACCCCTCCACTTT. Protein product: CASSLAQGGPYNSPLHF.

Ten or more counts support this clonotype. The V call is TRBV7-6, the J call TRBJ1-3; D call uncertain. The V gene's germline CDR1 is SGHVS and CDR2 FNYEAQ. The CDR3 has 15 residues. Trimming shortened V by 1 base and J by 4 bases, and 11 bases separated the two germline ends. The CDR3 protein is CASSLVSGIGNTIYF. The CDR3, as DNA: TGTGCCAGCAGCTTAGTTTCCGGGATAGGAAACACCATATATTTT.

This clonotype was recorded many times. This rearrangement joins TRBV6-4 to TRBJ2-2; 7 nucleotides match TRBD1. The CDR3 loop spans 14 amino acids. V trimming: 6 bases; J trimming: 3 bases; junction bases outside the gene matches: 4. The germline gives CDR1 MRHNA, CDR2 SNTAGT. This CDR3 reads CASSDRADTGELFF. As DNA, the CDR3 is TGTGCCAGCAGCGACAGGGCGGACACCGGGGAGCTGTTTTTT.

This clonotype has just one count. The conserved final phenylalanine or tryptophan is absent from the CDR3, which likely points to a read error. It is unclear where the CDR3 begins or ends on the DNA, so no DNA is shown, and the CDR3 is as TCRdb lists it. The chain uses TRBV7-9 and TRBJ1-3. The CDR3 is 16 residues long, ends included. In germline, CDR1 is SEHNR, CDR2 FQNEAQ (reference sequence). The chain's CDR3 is CASSLLFTTSGNTVYV.

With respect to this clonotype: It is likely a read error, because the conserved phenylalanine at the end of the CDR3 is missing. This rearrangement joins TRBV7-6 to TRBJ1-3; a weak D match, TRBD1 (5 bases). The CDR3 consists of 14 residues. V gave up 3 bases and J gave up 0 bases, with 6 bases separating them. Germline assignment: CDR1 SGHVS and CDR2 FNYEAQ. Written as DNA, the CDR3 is TGTGCCAGCAGCTTGACAGCCTCTGGAAACACCATATATCTT. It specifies CASSLTASGNTIYL.

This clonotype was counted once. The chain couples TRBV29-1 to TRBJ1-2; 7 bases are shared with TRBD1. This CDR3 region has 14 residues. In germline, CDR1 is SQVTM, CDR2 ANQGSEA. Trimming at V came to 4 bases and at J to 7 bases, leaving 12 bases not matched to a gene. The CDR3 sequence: CSVVGGRGLGGYTF. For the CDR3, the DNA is TGCAGCGTTGTGGGCGGGAGGGGGCTGGGTGGCTACACCTTC.

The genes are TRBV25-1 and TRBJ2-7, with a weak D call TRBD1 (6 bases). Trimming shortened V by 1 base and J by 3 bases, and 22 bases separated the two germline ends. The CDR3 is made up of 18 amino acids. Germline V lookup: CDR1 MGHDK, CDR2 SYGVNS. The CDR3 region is CASSESAPPQGRNYEQYF. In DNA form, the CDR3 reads TGTGCCAGCAGTGAATCCGCCCCCCCACAGGGACGAAACTACGAGCAGTACTTC.

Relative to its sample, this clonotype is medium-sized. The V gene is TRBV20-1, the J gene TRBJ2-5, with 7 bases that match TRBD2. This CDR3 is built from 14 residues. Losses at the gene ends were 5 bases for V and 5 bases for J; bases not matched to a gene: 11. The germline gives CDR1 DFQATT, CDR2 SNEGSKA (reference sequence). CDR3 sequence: CSAFFVGSGETQYF. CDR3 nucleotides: TGCAGTGCTTTCTTTGTCGGTAGCGGGGAGACCCAGTACTTC.

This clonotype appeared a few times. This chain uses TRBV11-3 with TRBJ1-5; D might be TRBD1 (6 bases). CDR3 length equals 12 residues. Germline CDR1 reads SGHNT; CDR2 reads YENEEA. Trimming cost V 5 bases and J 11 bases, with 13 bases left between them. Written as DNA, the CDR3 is TGTGCCAGCAGCCAGCCTCAGGGGTCCCAGCATTTT. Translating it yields CASSQPQGSQHF.

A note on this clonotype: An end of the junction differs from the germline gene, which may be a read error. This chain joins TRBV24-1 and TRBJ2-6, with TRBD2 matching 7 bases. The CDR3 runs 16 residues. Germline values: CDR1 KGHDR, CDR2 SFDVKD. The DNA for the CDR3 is TGTGTCACCAGCCTGACGGGGGGCTCTGGGGCCAACGTCCTGACTTTC. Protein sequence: CVTSLTGGSGANVLTF.